A selection of T cell receptor beta chains follows, all from one sample in a study of human T cells and chemical hapten exposure. TCRdb ran MiXCR on the RACE reads and lists one entry per CDR3 protein. The data hold around 300,000 distinct CDR3 sequences, with about 5.4% observed a single time. The sample was whole blood, taken in connection with sensitization to the hapten diphenylcyclopropenone (DPC). All receptors derive from a woman between 18 and 30 years old with alopecia areata. Some clones in this sample may be carry-over from other donors' samples. Both conserved end residues are part of each CDR3. D genes are given only for firm matches. Clone size, where shown, is once, few, many, or a class for clones that have expanded.

V	J	D	size	CDR3	DNA
TRBV28	TRBJ1-4	-	many	CASSFSRLGEKLFF	TGTGCCAGCAGTTTTTCCCGGCTAGGAGAAAAACTGTTTTTT
TRBV4-2	TRBJ1-1	-	-	CASSQDVGVSAFF	TGTGCCAGCAGCCAAGATGTGGGGGTTTCGGCTTTCTTT
TRBV12-5	TRBJ2-2	-	few	CASGLWASNTGELFF	TGTGCTAGTGGTTTGTGGGCCAGCAACACCGGGGAGCTGTTTTTT
TRBV6-1	TRBJ1-2	-	many	CASSEALRQKGHF	TGTGCCAGCAGTGAAGCGCTTCGGCAGAAAGGGCACTTC
TRBV5-1	TRBJ1-4	-	-	CASSLYSLDGNEKLFF	TGCGCCAGCAGCTTGTATAGTTTGGACGGCAATGAAAAACTGTTTTTT
TRBV5-1	TRBJ1-1	TRBD1	many	CASSDGQGGTEAFF	TGCGCCAGCAGCGATGGACAGGGGGGGACTGAAGCTTTCTTT
TRBV20-1	TRBJ2-1	TRBD2	few	CSATGTSGGADGYNEQFF	TGCAGTGCTACCGGGACTAGCGGGGGGGCAGACGGGTACAATGAGCAGTTCTTC
TRBV7-9	TRBJ1-2	-	-	CASSSWLEGGSEGYTF	TGTGCCAGCAGCTCATGGCTCGAAGGGGGTTCAGAAGGCTACACCTTC
TRBV7-9	TRBJ2-5	-	few	CASSPRVGEETQYF	TGTGCCAGCAGCCCCCGGGTAGGGGAAGAGACCCAGTACTTC
TRBV6-6	TRBJ1-1	-	few	CASSYRQPNTEAFF	TGTGCCAGCAGTTATAGACAGCCGAACACTGAAGCTTTCTTT
TRBV5-8	TRBJ1-2	TRBD1	few	CASSWDRNYGYTF	TGTGCCAGCAGCTGGGACAGGAACTATGGCTACACCTTC
TRBV12-3/TRBV12-4	TRBJ1-3	TRBD1	many	CASRVGQISGNTIYF	TGTGCCAGCAGAGTGGGACAGATCTCTGGAAACACCATATATTTT
TRBV19	TRBJ2-2	-	few	CASSMGVMNTGELFF	TGTGCCAGTAGTATGGGTGTGATGAACACCGGGGAGCTGTTTTTT
TRBV20-1	TRBJ1-5	-	few	CSALSAVGAQPQHF	TGCAGTGCCCTATCGGCAGTGGGGGCTCAGCCCCAGCATTTT
TRBV4-3	TRBJ1-5	TRBD1	-	CASSPGRGGINQPQHF	TGCGCCAGCAGCCCCGGTAGAGGGGGCATCAATCAGCCCCAGCATTTT
TRBV3-1	TRBJ1-6	-	many	CASSPGGNSPLHF	TGTGCCAGCAGTCCAGGAGGCAATTCACCCCTCCACTTT
TRBV10-2	TRBJ2-3	TRBD2	few	CATSGRGGPDTQYF	TGCGCCACTAGCGGACGGGGGGGCCCGGATACGCAGTATTTT
TRBV7-8	TRBJ1-1	-	many	CASSPGAGIYTEAFF	TGTGCCAGCAGCCCTGGGGCGGGGATTTACACTGAAGCTTTCTTT
TRBV3-1	TRBJ2-2	-	many	CASTQISGPKGTGELFF	TGTGCCAGCACCCAAATTTCCGGGCCTAAGGGGACCGGGGAGCTGTTTTTT
TRBV6-5	TRBJ2-3	-	-	CASSYRATGDTQYF	TGTGCCAGCAGTTACAGGGCAACGGGAGATACGCAGTATTTT
TRBV29-1	TRBJ1-2	-	-	CSVDSYYGYTF	TGCAGCGTTGATAGCTATTATGGCTACACCTTC
TRBV20-1	TRBJ2-4	-	many	CSARGRIAKNIQYF	TGCAGTGCTAGAGGACGGATAGCCAAAAACATTCAGTACTTC
TRBV21-1	TRBJ1-5	-	-	CASSKGTTGSQNQPQHF	TGTGCCAGCAGCAAAGGGACGACAGGGTCCCAGAATCAGCCCCAGCATTTT
TRBV7-9	TRBJ1-5	-	many	CASSPDEGTGQPQHF	TGTGCCAGCAGCCCCGATGAGGGGACGGGACAGCCCCAGCATTTT
TRBV7-6	TRBJ1-2	-	many	CATNKGLDYGYTF	TGTGCCACCAATAAGGGGTTAGACTATGGCTACACCTTC
TRBV20-1	TRBJ1-1	-	-	CSAGTPRGNTEAFF	TGCAGTGCTGGAACCCCCAGAGGGAACACTGAAGCTTTCTTT
TRBV29-1	TRBJ2-1	-	many	CSGRQASYNEQFF	TGCAGCGGCCGACAGGCGTCCTACAATGAGCAGTTCTTC
TRBV7-9	TRBJ1-5	-	few	CASSLAGIPGAYSNQPQHF	TGTGCCAGCAGCTTAGCGGGCATTCCGGGGGCCTATAGCAATCAGCCCCAGCATTTT
TRBV4-1	TRBJ2-3	-	-	CASRLSGGRVGDTQYF	TGCGCCAGCAGACTTTCCGGAGGCCGGGTCGGAGATACGCAGTATTTT